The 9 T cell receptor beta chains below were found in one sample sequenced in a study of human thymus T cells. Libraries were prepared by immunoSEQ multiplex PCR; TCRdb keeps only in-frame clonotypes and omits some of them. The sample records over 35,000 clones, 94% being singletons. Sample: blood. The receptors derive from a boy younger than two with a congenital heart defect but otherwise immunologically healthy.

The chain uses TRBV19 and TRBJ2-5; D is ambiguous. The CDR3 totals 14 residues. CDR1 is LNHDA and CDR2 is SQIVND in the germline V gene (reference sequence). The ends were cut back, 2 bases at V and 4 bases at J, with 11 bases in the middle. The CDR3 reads CASSIPDEAETQYF. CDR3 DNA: TGTGCCAGTAGTATACCAGATGAGGCAGAGACCCAGTACTTC.

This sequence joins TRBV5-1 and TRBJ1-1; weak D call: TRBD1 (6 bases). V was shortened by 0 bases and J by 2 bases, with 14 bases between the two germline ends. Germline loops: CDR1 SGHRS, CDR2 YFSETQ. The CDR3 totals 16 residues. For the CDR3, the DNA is TGCGCCAGCAGCTTGGCCCCAGGCAGGGGAAACACTGAAGCTTTCTTT. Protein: CASSLAPGRGNTEAFF.

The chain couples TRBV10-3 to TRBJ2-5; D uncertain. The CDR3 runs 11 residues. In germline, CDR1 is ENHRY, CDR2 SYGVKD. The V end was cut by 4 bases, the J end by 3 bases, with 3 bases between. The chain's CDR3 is CAISVKETQYF. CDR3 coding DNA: TGTGCCATCAGTGTAAAAGAGACCCAGTACTTC.

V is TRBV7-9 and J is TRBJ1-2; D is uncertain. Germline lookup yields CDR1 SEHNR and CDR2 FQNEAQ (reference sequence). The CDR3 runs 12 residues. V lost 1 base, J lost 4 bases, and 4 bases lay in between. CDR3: CASSLDIYGYTF. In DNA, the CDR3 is TGTGCCAGCAGCTTAGACATCTATGGCTACACCTTC.

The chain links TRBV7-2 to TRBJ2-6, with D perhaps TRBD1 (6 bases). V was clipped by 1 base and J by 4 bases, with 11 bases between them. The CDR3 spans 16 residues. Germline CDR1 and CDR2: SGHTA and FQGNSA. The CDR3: CASSLDRVAGANVLTF. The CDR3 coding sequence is TGTGCCAGCAGCTTAGACAGGGTAGCCGGGGCCAACGTCCTGACTTTC.

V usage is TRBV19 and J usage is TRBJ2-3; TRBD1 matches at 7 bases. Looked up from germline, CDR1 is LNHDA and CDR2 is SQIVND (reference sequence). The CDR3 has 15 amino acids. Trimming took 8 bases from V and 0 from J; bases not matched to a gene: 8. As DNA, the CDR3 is TGTGCCAGTTCAAAAGACAGGGCAAGCACAGATACGCAGTATTTT. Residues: CASSKDRASTDTQYF. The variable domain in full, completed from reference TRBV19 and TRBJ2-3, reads DGGITQSPKYLFRKEGQNVTLSCEQNLNHDAMYWYRQDPGQGLRLIYYSQIVNDFQKGDIAEGYSVSREKKESFPLTVTSAQKNPTAFYLCASSKDRASTDTQYFGPGTRLTVL.

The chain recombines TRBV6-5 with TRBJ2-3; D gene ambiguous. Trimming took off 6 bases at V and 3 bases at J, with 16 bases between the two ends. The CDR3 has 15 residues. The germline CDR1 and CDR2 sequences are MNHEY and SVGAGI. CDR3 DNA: TGTGCCAGCAGCCGCGACGGCCGACCAACAGATACGCAGTATTTT. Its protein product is CASSRDGRPTDTQYF.

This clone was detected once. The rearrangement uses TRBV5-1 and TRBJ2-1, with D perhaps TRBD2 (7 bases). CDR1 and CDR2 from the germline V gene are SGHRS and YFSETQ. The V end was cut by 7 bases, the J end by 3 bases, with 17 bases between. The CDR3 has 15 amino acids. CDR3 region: CASGPWGGLYNEQFF. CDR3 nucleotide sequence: TGCGCCAGCGGCCCCTGGGGGGGCCTCTACAATGAGCAGTTCTTC.

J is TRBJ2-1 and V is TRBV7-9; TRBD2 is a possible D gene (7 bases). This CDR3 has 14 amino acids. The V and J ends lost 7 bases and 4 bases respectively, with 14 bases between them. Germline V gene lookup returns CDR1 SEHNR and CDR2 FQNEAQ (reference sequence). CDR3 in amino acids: CASKQGGIYNEQFF. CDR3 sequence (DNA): TGTGCCAGCAAACAGGGAGGGATTTACAATGAGCAGTTCTTC.